A single sample gave rise to the 17 T cell receptor beta chains below, sequenced in a study of TIL therapy for anti-PD-1-resistant metastatic lung cancer (dated by TCRdb to the early 2020s). The label giving this sample's time point can be read as: pre-treatment sample, taken before nivolumab and TIL therapy. The baseline tumor samples, taken from the same resection that was used to grow TIL, were excised metastases, most often pleural nodules or supraclavicular lymph nodes. TCR beta CDR3 regions were amplified from genomic DNA with the immunoSEQ v3 hsTCRB kit using bias-controlled multiplex PCR. Sourced from immuneACCESS, this table was stored by TCRdb with only in-frame sequences that have V and J called. A share of the clones is absent; for the studies checked, an unresolved V gene accounts for under half, and the remainder has no known explanation. This sample gives more than 25,000 clones in total; approximately 77% of them show up just once. Clones ranked in the top ten supply about 6.9% of the sample.

The starting material was tumor tissue, obtained at baseline. These TCRs come from a person between 30 and 79 years old with non-small cell lung cancer.

This chain joins TRBV4-1 and TRBJ2-3, with D possibly matching TRBD2 (7 bases). The ends were cut back, 0 bases at V and 5 bases at J, with 15 bases in the middle. From germline, CDR1 is MGHRA and CDR2 YSYEKL. The CDR3 runs 16 residues. DNA for the CDR3: TGCGCCAGCAGCCAAGAAGGGGGGGCGGTTGTAGATACGCAGTATTTT. Encoded protein: CASSQEGGAVVDTQYF.

The chain combines TRBV5-1 with TRBJ1-1; D is uncertain. Germline CDR1 is SGHRS and CDR2 is YFSETQ. The CDR3 loop spans 13 amino acids. V was trimmed by 3 bases and J by 4 bases, leaving 10 bases between them. The CDR3 here is CASSSELATEAFF. The CDR3 DNA is TGCGCCAGCAGCTCGGAGTTAGCCACTGAAGCTTTCTTT.

The chain combines TRBV5-4 with TRBJ2-5; possible D gene TRBD2, 5 bases. CDR1 and CDR2 (germline): SGHNT, YYREEE (reference sequence). Trimming shortened V by 7 bases and J by 1 base, and 17 bases separated the two germline ends. This CDR3 region has 15 residues. The CDR3 DNA sequence: TGTGCCAGCGGACTCCCGATCGGAGTCCAAGAGACCCAGTACTTC. It is translated as CASGLPIGVQETQYF.

This clone has only a few counts. The rearrangement uses TRBV4-3 and TRBJ2-1; 8 bases are shared with TRBD2. Germline assignment: CDR1 LGHNA and CDR2 YSLEER. V lost 0 bases, J lost 4 bases, and 5 bases stayed unmatched. This CDR3 region has 16 residues. CDR3 in amino acids: CASSQDGTGGYNEQFF. CDR3 sequence (DNA): TGCGCCAGCAGCCAAGATGGGACGGGGGGGTACAATGAGCAGTTCTTC.

This chain connects TRBV7-2 to TRBJ2-5, with D unclear. This CDR3 comprises 12 residues. CDR1 and CDR2 (germline): SGHTA, FQGNSA. V dropped 4 bases and J dropped 2 bases, with 5 bases sitting between them. CDR3 sequence: CASSSRQETQYF. The DNA for the CDR3 is TGTGCCAGCAGCTCCAGGCAAGAGACCCAGTACTTC. The full variable domain, in which reference TRBV7-2 and TRBJ2-5 provide the parts outside the CDR3, is GAGVSQSPSNKVTEKGKDVELRCDPISGHTALYWYRQSLGQGLEFLIYFQGNSAPDKSGLPSDRFSAERTGGSVSTLTIQRTQQEDSAVYLCASSSRQETQYFGPGTRLLVL.

The chain employs TRBV5-1 and TRBJ2-6; D is ambiguous. The CDR3 has 16 amino acids. Germline assignment: CDR1 SGHRS and CDR2 YFSETQ. Trimming pared 2 bases from V and 0 bases from J, leaving 9 bases between. CDR3 in amino acids: CASSLAPSSGANVLTF. The CDR3 DNA is TGCGCCAGCAGCTTAGCGCCGAGCTCTGGGGCCAACGTCCTGACTTTC.

J is TRBJ1-4 and V is TRBV4-3; D call uncertain. This CDR3 has 18 residues. Germline-derived CDR1 and CDR2 are LGHNA and YSLEER. Between the trimmed V and J ends, which lost 1 base and 0 bases, there was a span of 15 bases. In DNA form, the CDR3 reads TGCGCCAGCAGCCAAGTATCACAGCTCACCGCAACTAATGAAAAACTGTTTTTT. Residues: CASSQVSQLTATNEKLFF.

The V and J genes are TRBV10-2 and TRBJ1-2, with 7 bases fitting TRBD1. With 2 bases clipped from V and 8 bases from J, the junction kept 11 bases outside the gene matches. Germline V CDR1 and CDR2: WSHSY, SAAADI. The CDR3 covers 15 residues. The CDR3 sequence is CASSEGQAALVGYTF. CDR3 nucleotides: TGCGCCAGCAGTGAGGGACAGGCGGCTTTGGTGGGCTACACCTTC.

The chain links TRBV11-2 to TRBJ2-7, with 7 bases identical to TRBD2. There are 16 residues in the CDR3. V lost 7 bases and J lost 2; bases outside the gene matches: 14. Per the germline V gene, CDR1 is SGHAT and CDR2 is FQNNGV. In DNA, the CDR3 is TGTGCCAGCAACCCGGTGGGGCTAGCGGAGACCTACGAGCAGTACTTC. Encoded protein: CASNPVGLAETYEQYF.

This chain connects TRBV6-5 to TRBJ2-5; TRBD2 matches 10 bases. The length of the CDR3 is 16 residues. Losses at the gene ends were 4 bases for V and 1 base for J; bases not matched to a gene: 6. Germline assignment: CDR1 MNHEY and CDR2 SVGAGI. The DNA for the CDR3 is TGTGCCAGCAGTTTCACTAGCGGGGTAACCCAAGAGACCCAGTACTTC. It yields the protein CASSFTSGVTQETQYF.

The chain uses TRBV28 and TRBJ1-2; 9 positions agree with TRBD1. Germline CDR1 MDHEN, CDR2 SYDVKM. V trimming: 5 bases; J trimming: 5 bases; junction bases outside the gene matches: 12. The CDR3 is 16 residues long. The CDR3 sequence: CASSQVNPGQGYGYTF. Written as DNA, the CDR3 is TGTGCCAGCAGTCAAGTAAATCCGGGACAGGGTTATGGCTACACCTTC.

J is TRBJ1-1 and V is TRBV5-5, with unresolved D. CDR1 and CDR2 from the germline V gene are SGHKS and YYEKEE (reference sequence). The CDR3 sequence is 13 residues long. V shed 1 base and J shed 5 bases, with 9 bases lying between them. CDR3: CASSLSPATEAFF. DNA for the CDR3: TGTGCCAGCAGCTTGAGTCCGGCGACTGAAGCTTTCTTT.

Comment on this clone: Relative to the germline gene, one junction end is altered; a read error may explain this. The chain carries TRBV7-7 and TRBJ2-1; 7 bases map to TRBD1. The CDR3 loop spans 13 amino acids. Looked up from germline, CDR1 is SSHAT and CDR2 is FNYEAQ (reference sequence). The CDR3 spells CASSSRQGNEQFF. The CDR3 DNA reads TGTGCTAGCAGCTCGAGACAGGGTAATGAGCAGTTCTTC.

This clone was seen only once. The V gene is TRBV11-2, the J gene TRBJ2-5; 9 bases map to TRBD2. The DNA end is more similar to TRBJ2-7, so the J call may be wrong. Germline values: CDR1 SGHAT, CDR2 FQNNGV. This CDR3 has 15 residues. The CDR3 spells CASSLVRRGGGEQYF. In DNA form, the CDR3 reads TGTGCCAGCAGCTTAGTACGGCGGGGGGGCGGCGAGCAGTACTTC.

The rearrangement joins TRBV12-5 to TRBJ2-7, with D perhaps TRBD1 or TRBD2 (5 bases each). The germline gives CDR1 LGHNT, CDR2 FRNRAP. CDR3 length equals 16 residues. Trimming stripped 6 bases from V and 5 bases from J, with 23 bases between. CDR3 in amino acids: CASGNFAGTKWDEQYF. The CDR3 DNA sequence: TGTGCTAGTGGAAATTTCGCCGGGACCAAATGGGACGAGCAGTACTTC.

The V call is TRBV11-2, the J call TRBJ2-7, with TRBD2 matching 10 bases. Unmatched junction bases numbered 4, after V lost 1 base and J lost 7 bases. There are 14 residues in the CDR3. The germline V gene has CDR1 SGHAT and CDR2 FQNNGV. Here the CDR3 DNA reads TGTGCCAGCAGCTTAGTTCTAGCGGGGGTTGAGCAGTACTTC. Its translation is CASSLVLAGVEQYF.

The J gene is TRBJ2-7, the V gene TRBV6-5; D is undetermined. V was clipped by 2 bases and J by 4 bases, with 9 bases between them. The germline gives CDR1 MNHEY, CDR2 SVGAGI. The CDR3 contains 13 residues. The chain's CDR3 is CASSYRSDYEQYF. For the CDR3, the DNA is TGTGCCAGCAGTTACCGCTCGGATTACGAGCAGTACTTC.